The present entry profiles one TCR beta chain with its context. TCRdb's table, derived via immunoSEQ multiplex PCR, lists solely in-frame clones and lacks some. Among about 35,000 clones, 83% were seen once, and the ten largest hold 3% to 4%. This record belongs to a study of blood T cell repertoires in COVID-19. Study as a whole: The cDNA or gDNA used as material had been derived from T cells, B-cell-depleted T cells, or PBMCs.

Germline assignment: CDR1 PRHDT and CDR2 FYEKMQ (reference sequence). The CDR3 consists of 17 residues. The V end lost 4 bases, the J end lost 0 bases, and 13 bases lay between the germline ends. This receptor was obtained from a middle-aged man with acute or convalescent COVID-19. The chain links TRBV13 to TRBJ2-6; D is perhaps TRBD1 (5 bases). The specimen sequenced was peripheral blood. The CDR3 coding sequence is TGTGCCAGCAGCTCCACAGGTTCCAGCTCTGGGGCCAACGTCCTGACTTTC. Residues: CASSSTGSSSGANVLTF.